This T cell receptor beta chain stems from a study of beta chain features in type 1 diabetes. This clone has more than one count but fewer than ten. Antigen: not known. The ends were cut back, 9 bases at V and 6 bases at J, with 19 bases in the middle. The V gene's germline CDR1 is MNHNS and CDR2 SASEGT. The CDR3 spans 14 residues. Markers CD45RO/CCR7/CD25/CD127/CD95/CD27 served to sort CD4+ naive, central memory, regulatory and stem cell-like memory cells. TCRB transcripts that were expressed got sequenced, as all of the isolated RNA had been reverse transcribed. An average approximately 3.3 million reads came from naive, central memory and regulatory T cell samples. Only in-frame clones appear in the TCRdb table, and some are missing; sequencing was by immunoSEQ multiplex PCR. The repertoire includes hundreds of thousands of clones, 13% to 15% of them detected once, and 0.026% sits in the top ten.

Study-level points and caveats: Researchers could not determine here whether HLA type influences TCRB rearrangement. TCRB CDR3s were moderately but significantly shorter in Type 1 diabetes patients in all four CD4+ subsets.

Input material: naive CD4+ T cells from blood. V is TRBV6-1 and J is TRBJ2-3, with D possibly matching TRBD2 (6 bases). The receptor was isolated from a woman between 40 and 55 years old in good health. The CDR3 nucleotides are TGTGCCAGTGAACCGGGACTGTCGAAGGATACGCAGTATTTT. Protein product: CASEPGLSKDTQYF.